This T cell receptor (beta chain) was profiled in a study of T cell responses to AZD1222 COVID-19 vaccine listed by TCRdb under 2021. Notes on the research overall: AZD1222 recipients with second doses at about 4 weeks or about 12 weeks were pooled, because spike-specific TCR depth and breadth did not differ between schedules. TCR sequencing was performed for roughly 240 trial participants, of whom 200 to 220 were given two doses of AZD1222 and some 25 were given two doses of MenACWY control vaccine. Trial participants were enrolled by age into subgroups of 18-55, 56-69 and 70-plus years, and around 140, 26 and 57 TCR-sequenced participants, respectively, were included in these subgroups.

The CDR3 spans 15 residues, from the cysteine through the phenylalanine. This entry keeps only the CDR3 DNA: 45 bases, framed from base 1. A distance of 11 bases separates the germline ends of V and J, which lose 5 bases and 1 base respectively. Based on the germline V gene, the CDR1 and CDR2 sequences are SNHLY and FYNNEI. Turning to this clone: What antigen it recognizes has not been identified. Per-base qualities were not stored, and no clone one base away is much larger.

General conclusions and limits of the study: Reportedly, close to half of the unique spike-specific TCRs recognized epitopes lying outside the regions that are mutated in the B.1.351 and B.1.1.7 variants. A significant rise in spike-specific TCR breadth and depth was observed after two AZD1222 doses relative to day 0 and relative to MenACWY recipients. Vaccine-associated CD4 TCRs spanned the whole spike protein, with dominant responses in regions 160-218 and 743-854. Most participants were white British and females outnumbered males, and the authors suggested that clonal diversity may have been underestimated. In the small 56-69-year group, the increase in depth fell short of significance, most likely because of low power. Only a handful of AZD1222 recipients were SARS-CoV-2 seropositive at baseline, limiting conclusions about previously exposed vaccinees. No day 14 peak-response samples were available, so repertoires were characterized only after the peak T cell response.

Sample time point, as interpreted from the label and publication: baseline before first vaccination. Vaccinee samples came from UK trials COV001 and COV002, including a single-blind randomized controlled phase 2/3 trial of AZD1222 (ChAdOx1 nCoV-19) in healthy adults. For TCRbeta chain sequencing, PBMC samples were collected from trial participants at day 0 and at day 28 after the second dose. The CDR3 regions of human TCRbeta chains were subjected to immunosequencing. In the source study's methods: Repertoire TCRs were checked for matches against a reference library of SARS-CoV-2-specific TCRs that had been generated using the MIRA antigen-specificity platform. Breadth was defined as the fraction of unique TCRs that were SARS-CoV-2-associated, and depth was defined as the fraction of total T cells that were SARS-CoV-2-associated. Using the MIRA data, each spike-specific TCR was mapped to the spike region that the TCR reacts to and placed in a CD4 or CD8 class. Log10-transformed breadth and depth values were compared by one-way ANOVA with Sidak's multiple comparisons tests. TCRdb took this table from immuneACCESS and kept in-frame rearrangements with V and J called. Such tables lack part of the clones; where checked against another copy, unresolved V genes explain under half of the gap, and the rest is unexplained. V, J and clone size derive from that table, while D and trimming were established from the DNA sequence. The sample table shows some 140,000 clones, and more than 85% are seen once. Approximately 0.85% of the sample is taken by the ten largest.

In this chain, TRBV2 is recombined with TRBJ2-2; a weak D assignment points to TRBD1 (6 bases agree). Material: peripheral blood, obtained on day 0 of AZD1222 vaccination. This receptor was taken from an adult in good health. The sequenced DNA: TGTGCCAGCAGTCTTTTGGGACAGAACACCGGGGAGCTGTTTTTT. Translated, this gives CASSLLGQNTGELFF. This CDR3, with the reference TRBV2 and TRBJ2-2 proteins standing in past its ends, gives the full variable domain EPEVTQTPSHQVTQMGQEVILRCVPISNHLYFYWYRQILGQKVEFLVSFYNNEISEKSEIFDDQFSVERPDGSNFTLKIRSTKLEDSAMYFCASSLLGQNTGELFFGEGSRLTVL.